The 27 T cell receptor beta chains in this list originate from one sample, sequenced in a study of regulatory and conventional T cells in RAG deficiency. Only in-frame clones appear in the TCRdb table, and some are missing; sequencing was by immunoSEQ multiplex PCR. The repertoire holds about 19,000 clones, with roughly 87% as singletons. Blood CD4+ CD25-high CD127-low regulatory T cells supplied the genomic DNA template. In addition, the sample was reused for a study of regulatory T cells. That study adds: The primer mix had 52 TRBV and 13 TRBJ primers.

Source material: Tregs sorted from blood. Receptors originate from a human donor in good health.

The CDR3 protein is CASSPAGGTEAFF. The CDR3 DNA sequence: TGTGCCAGCTCACCAGCGGGGGGCACTGAAGCTTTCTTT. This rearrangement joins TRBV18 to TRBJ1-1; TRBD1 is a possible D gene (5 bases). The CDR3 is 13 residues long. V gave up 2 bases and J gave up 4 bases, with 8 bases separating them. From germline, CDR1 is KGHSH and CDR2 LQKENI.

This CDR3 is CASSLAPQTSGTQFF. Here the CDR3 DNA reads TGCGCCAGCAGCTTGGCCCCCCAGACTAGCGGGACGCAGTTCTTC. The chain has TRBV5-1 and TRBJ2-1; TRBD2 matches at 11 bases. Germline lookup yields CDR1 SGHRS and CDR2 YFSETQ. Trimming took 0 bases from V and 12 from J; bases not matched to a gene: 8. The length of the CDR3 is 15 residues. The full variable domain, completed using reference TRBV5-1 and TRBJ2-1, is KAGVTQTPRYLIKTRGQQVTLSCSPISGHRSVSWYQQTPGQGLQFLFEYFSETQRNKGNFPGRFSGRQFSNSRSEMNVSTLELGDSALYLCASSLAPQTSGTQFFGPGTRLTVL.

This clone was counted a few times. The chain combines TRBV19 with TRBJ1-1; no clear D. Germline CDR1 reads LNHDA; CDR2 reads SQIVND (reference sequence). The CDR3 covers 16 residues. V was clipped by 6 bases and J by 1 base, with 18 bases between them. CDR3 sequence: CASRIPGDSGNTEAFF. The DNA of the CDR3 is TGTGCCAGTAGGATACCCGGGGATTCGGGGAACACTGAAGCTTTCTTT.

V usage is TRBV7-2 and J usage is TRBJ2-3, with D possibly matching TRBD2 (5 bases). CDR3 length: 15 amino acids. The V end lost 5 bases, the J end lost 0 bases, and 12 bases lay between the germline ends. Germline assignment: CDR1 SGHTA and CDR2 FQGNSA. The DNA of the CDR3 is TGTGCCAGCAGCCAAGACGGGGTTAGCACAGATACGCAGTATTTT. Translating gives CASSQDGVSTDTQYF.

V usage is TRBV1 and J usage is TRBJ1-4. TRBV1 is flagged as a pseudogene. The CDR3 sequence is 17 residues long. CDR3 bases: TGCACCAGCAGCCAAGTCGCGAGGTTTGCAACTAATGAAAAACTGTTTTTT. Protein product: CTSSQVARFATNEKLFF.

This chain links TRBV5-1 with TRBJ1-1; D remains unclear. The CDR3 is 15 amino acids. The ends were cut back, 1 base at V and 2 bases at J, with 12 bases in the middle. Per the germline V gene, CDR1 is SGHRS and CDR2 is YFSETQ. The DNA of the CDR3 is TGCGCCAGCAGCTTGTCAAGCCAACTAAACACTGAAGCTTTCTTT. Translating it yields CASSLSSQLNTEAFF.

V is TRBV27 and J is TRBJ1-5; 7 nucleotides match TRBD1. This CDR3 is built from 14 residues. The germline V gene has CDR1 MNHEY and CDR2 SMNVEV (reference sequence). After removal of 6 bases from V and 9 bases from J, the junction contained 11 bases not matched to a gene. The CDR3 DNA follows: TGTGCCAGCAGACGAACAGGGGTAGGCGGGCCCCAGCATTTT. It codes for CASRRTGVGGPQHF.

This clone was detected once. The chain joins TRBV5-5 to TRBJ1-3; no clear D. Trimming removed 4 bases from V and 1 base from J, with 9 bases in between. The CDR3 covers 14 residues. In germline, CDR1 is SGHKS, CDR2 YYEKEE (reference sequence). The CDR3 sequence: CASSLVISGNTIYF. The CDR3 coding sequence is TGTGCCAGCAGCCTTGTGATTTCTGGAAACACCATATATTTT.

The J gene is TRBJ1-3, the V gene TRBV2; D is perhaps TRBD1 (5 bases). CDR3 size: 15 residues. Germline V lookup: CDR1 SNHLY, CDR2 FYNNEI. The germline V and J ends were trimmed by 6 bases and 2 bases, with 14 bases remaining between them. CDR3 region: CASRDLGGTGNTIYF. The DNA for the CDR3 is TGTGCCAGCAGGGACCTCGGGGGTACTGGAAACACCATATATTTT.

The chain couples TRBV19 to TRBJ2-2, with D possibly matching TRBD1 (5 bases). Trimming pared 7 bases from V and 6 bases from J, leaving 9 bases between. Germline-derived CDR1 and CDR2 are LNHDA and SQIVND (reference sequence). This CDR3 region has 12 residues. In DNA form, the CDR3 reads TGTGCCAGTACTCAGGGCCCCGGGGAGCTGTTTTTT. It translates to CASTQGPGELFF.

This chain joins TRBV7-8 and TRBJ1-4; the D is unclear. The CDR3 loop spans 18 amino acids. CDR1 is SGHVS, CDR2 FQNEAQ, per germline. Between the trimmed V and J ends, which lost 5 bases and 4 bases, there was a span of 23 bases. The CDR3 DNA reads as TGTGCCAGCAGCCCGAACAGCCCACCGCTTCGGGTTAATGAAAAACTGTTTTTT. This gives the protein CASSPNSPPLRVNEKLFF.

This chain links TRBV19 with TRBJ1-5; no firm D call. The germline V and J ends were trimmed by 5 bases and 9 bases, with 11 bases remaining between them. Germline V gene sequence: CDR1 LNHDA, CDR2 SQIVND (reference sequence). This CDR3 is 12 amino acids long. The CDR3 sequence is CASSPPSRPQHF. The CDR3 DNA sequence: TGTGCCAGTAGTCCACCATCAAGGCCCCAGCATTTT.

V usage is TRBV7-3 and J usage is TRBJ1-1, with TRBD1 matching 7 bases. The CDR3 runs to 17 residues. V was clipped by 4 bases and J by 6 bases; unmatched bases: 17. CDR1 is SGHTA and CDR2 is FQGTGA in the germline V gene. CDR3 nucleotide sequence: TGTGCCAGCAGCTCCCCCCAGGGGGGCCACGGGGTCTCTGAAGCTTTCTTT. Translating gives CASSSPQGGHGVSEAFF.

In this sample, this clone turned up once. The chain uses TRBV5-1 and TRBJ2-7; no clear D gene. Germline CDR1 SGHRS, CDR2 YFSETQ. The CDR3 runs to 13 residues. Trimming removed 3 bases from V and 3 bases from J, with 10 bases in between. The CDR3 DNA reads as TGCGCCAGCAGCTCGGGCGCCTACTACGAGCAGTACTTC. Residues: CASSSGAYYEQYF.

CDR3 coding DNA: TGTGCCAGCAGTGAAGGGACATACGGAAACACCATATATTTT. This sequence encodes CASSEGTYGNTIYF. The J gene is TRBJ1-3, the V gene TRBV6-1; a weak D match, TRBD1 (5 bases). From germline, CDR1 is MNHNS and CDR2 SASEGT. V lost 1 base to trimming and J lost 4 bases, with 8 bases between them. CDR3 length: 14 residues.

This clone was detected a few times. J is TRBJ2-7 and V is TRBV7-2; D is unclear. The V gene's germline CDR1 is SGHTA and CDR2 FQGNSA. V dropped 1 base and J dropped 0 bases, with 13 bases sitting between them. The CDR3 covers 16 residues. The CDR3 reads CASSLGMWRRSYEQYF. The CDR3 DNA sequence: TGTGCCAGCAGCTTAGGAATGTGGCGGCGCTCCTACGAGCAGTACTTC.

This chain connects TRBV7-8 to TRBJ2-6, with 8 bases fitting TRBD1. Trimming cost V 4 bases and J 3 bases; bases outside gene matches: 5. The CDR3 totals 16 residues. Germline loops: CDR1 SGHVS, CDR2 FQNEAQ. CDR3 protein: CASSSQGAGGANVLTF. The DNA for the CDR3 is TGTGCCAGCAGCTCCCAGGGGGCAGGTGGGGCCAACGTCCTGACTTTC.

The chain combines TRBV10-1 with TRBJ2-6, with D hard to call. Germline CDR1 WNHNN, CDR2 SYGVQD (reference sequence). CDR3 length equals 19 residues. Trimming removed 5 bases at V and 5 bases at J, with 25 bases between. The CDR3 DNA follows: TGCGCCAGCAGTCAACGAACAAGATCGCCACAAGGTCGGGCCAACGTCCTGACTTTC. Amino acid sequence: CASSQRTRSPQGRANVLTF.

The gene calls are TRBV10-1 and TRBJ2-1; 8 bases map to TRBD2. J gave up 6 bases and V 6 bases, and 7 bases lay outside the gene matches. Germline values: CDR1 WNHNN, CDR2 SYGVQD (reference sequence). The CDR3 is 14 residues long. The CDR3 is CASSTGTRINEQFF. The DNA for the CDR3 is TGCGCCAGCAGCACCGGGACTAGAATCAATGAGCAGTTCTTC.

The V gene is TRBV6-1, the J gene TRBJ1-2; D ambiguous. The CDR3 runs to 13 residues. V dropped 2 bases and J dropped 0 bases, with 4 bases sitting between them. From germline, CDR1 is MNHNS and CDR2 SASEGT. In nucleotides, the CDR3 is TGTGCCAGCAGTGAAAACACTAACTATGGCTACACCTTC. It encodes CASSENTNYGYTF.

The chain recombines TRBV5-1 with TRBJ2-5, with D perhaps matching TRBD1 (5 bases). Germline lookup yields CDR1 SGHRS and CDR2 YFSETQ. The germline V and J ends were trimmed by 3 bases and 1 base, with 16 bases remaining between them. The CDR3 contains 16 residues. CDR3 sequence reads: CASSSQRQTLQETQYF. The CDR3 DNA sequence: TGCGCCAGCAGCTCCCAACGACAGACCCTCCAAGAGACCCAGTACTTC.

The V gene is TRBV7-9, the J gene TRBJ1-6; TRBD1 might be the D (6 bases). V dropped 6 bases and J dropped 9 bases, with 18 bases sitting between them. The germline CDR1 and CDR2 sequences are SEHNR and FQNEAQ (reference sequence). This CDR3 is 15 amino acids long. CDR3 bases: TGTGCCAGCAGTAAAGAAGGACAGTCGGGTTCACCCCTCCACTTT. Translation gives CASSKEGQSGSPLHF.

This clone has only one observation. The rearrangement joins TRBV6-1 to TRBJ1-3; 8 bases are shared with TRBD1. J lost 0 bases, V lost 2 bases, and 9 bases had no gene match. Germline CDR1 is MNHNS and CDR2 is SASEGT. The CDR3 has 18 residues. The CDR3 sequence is CASSEPGQGLRSGNTIYF. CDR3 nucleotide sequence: TGTGCCAGCAGTGAACCCGGACAGGGTTTGCGCTCTGGAAACACCATATATTTT.

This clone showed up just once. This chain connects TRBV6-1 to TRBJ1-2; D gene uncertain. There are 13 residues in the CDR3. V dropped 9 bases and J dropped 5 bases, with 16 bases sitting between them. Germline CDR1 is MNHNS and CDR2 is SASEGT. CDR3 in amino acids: CASDADGRYGYTF. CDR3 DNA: TGTGCCAGTGACGCGGACGGTAGATATGGCTACACCTTC.

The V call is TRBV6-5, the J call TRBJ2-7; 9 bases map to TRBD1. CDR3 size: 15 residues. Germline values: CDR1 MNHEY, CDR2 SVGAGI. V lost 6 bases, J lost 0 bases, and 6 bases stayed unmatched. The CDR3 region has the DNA TGTGCCAGCAGCCGGGCGGGACAGGGCTCCTACGAGCAGTACTTC. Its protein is CASSRAGQGSYEQYF.

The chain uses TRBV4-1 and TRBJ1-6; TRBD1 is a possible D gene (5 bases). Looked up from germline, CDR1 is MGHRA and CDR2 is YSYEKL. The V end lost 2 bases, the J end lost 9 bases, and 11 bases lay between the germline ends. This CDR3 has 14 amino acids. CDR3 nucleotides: TGCGCCAGCAGCCAACAACAGGAAGGTTCACCCCTCCACTTT. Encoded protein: CASSQQQEGSPLHF.

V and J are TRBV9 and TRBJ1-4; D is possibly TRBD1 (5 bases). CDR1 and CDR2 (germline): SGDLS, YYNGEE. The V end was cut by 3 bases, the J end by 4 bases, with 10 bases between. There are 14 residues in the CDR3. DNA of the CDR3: TGTGCCAGCAGCGAGGGACCGATTAATGAAAAACTGTTTTTT. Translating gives CASSEGPINEKLFF.